What follows is one T cell receptor (beta chain) and its context. As yet, its antigen is unknown. Assay used: immunoSEQ multiplex PCR; TCRdb lists only in-frame clones, some missing. The data hold some 97,000 clones, with around 90% observed a single time. This sample is drawn from a study of OX40 agonist ivuxolimab in advanced cancers. On the study more broadly: Dose-escalation patients were diagnosed with hepatocellular carcinoma, melanoma, renal cell cancer or head and neck cancer. Participants, 82.7% male, averaged about 59 years of age, ranging from about 23 to 85. Regarding the study as a whole: Compared with CD4+, CD8+ T cells on average had more expanded clones.

Germline V CDR1 and CDR2: SGHNT, YYREEE (reference sequence). CDR3 length: 16 residues. V shed 4 bases and J 2 bases; nucleotides not matched to a gene: 8. This specimen consisted of CD4+ or CD8+ T cells sorted from blood, obtained in a trial of the OX40 agonist ivuxolimab. The source is an adult with an advanced solid tumor such as melanoma, head and neck, liver or kidney cancer. The V and J genes are TRBV5-4 and TRBJ2-1; 8 positions match TRBD2. CDR3 DNA sequence: TGTGCCAGCAGCCCGACCGGGCGGGGGGCCTACAATGAGCAGTTCTTC. Its protein is CASSPTGRGAYNEQFF.